This T cell receptor (beta chain) is from a study of blood T cell repertoires in COVID-19. Study in general: PBMCs, B-cell-depleted T cells, or T cells provided the cDNA or gDNA that made up the material.

The CDR3 length is 15 residues. Germline V gene data show CDR1 as SNHLY and CDR2 as FYNNEI. V was clipped by 7 bases and J by 5 bases; unmatched bases: 13. Under the authors' procedure: Estimates of nucleated cell counts were drawn from the amplification of reference gene primers. TCRdb keeps only in-frame clones here, not all; method: immunoSEQ multiplex PCR. Clonal size and the V and J genes are those of that table, whereas D and trimming came from the DNA. Of around 56,000 clones in the sample, approximately 80% are singletons; the top ten hold 7.2%. The sample consisted of peripheral blood. V is TRBV2 and J is TRBJ2-7; TRBD2 agrees at 8 bases. The source is a man between 60 and 75 years old with acute or convalescent COVID-19. CDR3 in DNA: TGTGCCAGCACTGGACTAGCTGGAGGGGTCGACGAGCAGTACTTC. Translated: CASTGLAGGVDEQYF.